These 27 T cell receptor beta chains originate from one sample sequenced in a study of blood T cell repertoires in COVID-19. The table came from immunoSEQ multiplex PCR; TCRdb's copy has only in-frame clones and leaves some out. This sample yields 140,000 or so clones, of which around 78% are seen a single time; around 1.8% belongs to the top ten. The specimen sequenced was peripheral blood. The receptors stem from a woman aged 55 to 70 with acute or convalescent COVID-19.

As for this clone: Other DNA variants within this sample encode the same CDR3. The J gene is TRBJ2-2, the V gene TRBV5-1, with 9 nucleotides matching TRBD2. From germline, CDR1 is SGHRS and CDR2 YFSETQ. V gave up 0 bases and J gave up 0 bases; unmatched junction bases: 0. The CDR3 extends over 16 amino acids. The CDR3 loop is CASSLGLAANTGELFF. The CDR3 DNA reads as TGCGCCAGCAGCTTGGGACTAGCGGCGAACACCGGGGAGCTGTTTTTT.

This clone occurred many times. The CDR3 protein is CASSHQGLGVPYEQYF. The CDR3, as DNA: TGTGCCAGTAGCCACCAGGGCTTAGGTGTACCTTACGAGCAGTACTTC. V is TRBV19 and J is TRBJ2-7, with D tentatively TRBD1 (5 bases). The CDR3 extends over 16 amino acids. V dropped 6 bases and J dropped 4 bases, with 22 bases sitting between them. CDR1 and CDR2 (germline): LNHDA, SQIVND (reference sequence).

The chain links TRBV5-4 to TRBJ2-1; 7 bases fit TRBD2. J gave up 5 bases and V 5 bases, and 4 bases lay outside the gene matches. Germline-derived CDR1 and CDR2 are SGHNT and YYREEE (reference sequence). The CDR3 length is 13 residues. DNA for the CDR3: TGTGCCAGCAGTCCCCTAGCGGACAATGAGCAGTTCTTC. This codes for CASSPLADNEQFF.

The V call is TRBV30, the J call TRBJ1-2, with TRBD1 matching 8 bases. The junction had 15 bases not matched to a gene; V was cut back by 3 bases and J by 6 bases. This CDR3 comprises 16 residues. Germline lookup yields CDR1 GTSNPN and CDR2 SVGIG (reference sequence). Here the CDR3 reads CAWSVFGQGPQDGYTF. The CDR3 region has the DNA TGTGCCTGGAGCGTGTTTGGACAGGGCCCTCAGGATGGCTACACCTTC.

The chain joins TRBV25-1 to TRBJ2-2; no definite D call. Germline values: CDR1 MGHDK, CDR2 SYGVNS. The CDR3 is 14 residues long. Trimming took 5 bases from V and 2 from J, leaving 9 bases between them. The CDR3 here is CASSPMLNTGELFF. The CDR3 DNA is TGTGCCAGCAGTCCAATGCTAAACACCGGGGAGCTGTTTTTT.

J is TRBJ2-1 and V is TRBV3-1 (or the pseudogene TRBV3-2); D is uncertain. This CDR3 comprises 17 residues. V dropped 1 base and J dropped 2 bases, with 15 bases sitting between them. Germline V gene sequence: CDR1 LGHDT, CDR2 YNNKEL (reference sequence). CDR3 in DNA: TGTGCCAGCAGCCAAGTGAGAGCGAGTCGGGCCTACAATGAGCAGTTCTTC. Translated, it gives CASSQVRASRAYNEQFF.

This clone was observed once. The chain employs TRBV28 and TRBJ2-7, with D possibly matching TRBD2 (5 bases). The CDR3 loop spans 14 amino acids. V lost 1 base and J lost 6, with 13 bases in between. CDR1 MDHEN and CDR2 SYDVKM come from the germline V gene. The CDR3 sequence: CASSLSGKPTEQYF. The CDR3 DNA is TGTGCCAGCAGTTTATCCGGGAAACCGACCGAGCAGTACTTC.

The chain is built from TRBV19 and TRBJ2-3; perhaps TRBD2 as D (5 bases). This CDR3 has 19 amino acids. Trimming removed 2 bases from V and 0 bases from J, with 21 bases in between. The germline gives CDR1 LNHDA, CDR2 SQIVND (reference sequence). CDR3 coding DNA: TGTGCCAGTAGTATACGGGGTGTGATGGTGACTACTAGCACAGATACGCAGTATTTT. This encodes CASSIRGVMVTTSTDTQYF.

V gene TRBV11-2 combines with J gene TRBJ2-7; TRBD2 agrees at 8 bases. Trimming took 0 bases from V and 3 from J; bases not matched to a gene: 4. The CDR3 spans 15 residues. The germline V gene encodes CDR1 SGHAT and CDR2 FQNNGV. The CDR3 region has the DNA TGTGCCAGCAGCTTAGAAGGCGGGAGGAACTACGAGCAGTACTTC. Its protein product is CASSLEGGRNYEQYF.

In its sample, this clone was seen a few times. The chain employs TRBV7-2 and TRBJ2-7; D may be TRBD1 (5 bases). V was clipped by 5 bases and J by 0 bases, with 17 bases between them. The CDR3 consists of 16 residues. CDR1 SGHTA and CDR2 FQGNSA come from the germline V gene. The CDR3 region has the DNA TGTGCCAGCAGCGCTGACACCAAGGGGTCCTCCTACGAGCAGTACTTC. The encoded protein is CASSADTKGSSYEQYF.

CDR3 in DNA: TGCGCCAGCAGCTGGGGACAGGGGGCCAGCACAGATACGCAGTATTTT. Amino acids: CASSWGQGASTDTQYF. V gene TRBV5-1 combines with J gene TRBJ2-3; 12 bases map to TRBD1. Losses at the gene ends were 3 bases for V and 0 bases for J; bases not matched to a gene: 2. Germline V lookup: CDR1 SGHRS, CDR2 YFSETQ. This CDR3 is built from 16 residues.

The chain couples TRBV28 to TRBJ1-6; D gene ambiguous. Trimming removed 3 bases at V and 9 bases at J, with 15 bases between. CDR3 length equals 15 residues. Germline V gives CDR1 MDHEN, CDR2 SYDVKM. The CDR3 nucleotides are TGTGCCAGCAGTTTGCCCTCAGGTCAAGTTTCACCCCTCCACTTT. This sequence encodes CASSLPSGQVSPLHF. Using reference TRBV28 and TRBJ1-6 for the parts outside the CDR3, the full variable domain is DVKVTQSSRYLVKRTGEKVFLECVQDMDHENMFWYRQDPGLGLRLIYFSYDVKMKEKGDIPEGYSVSREKKERFSLILESASTNQTSMYLCASSLPSGQVSPLHFGNGTRLTVT.

The chain employs TRBV7-9 and TRBJ2-5; TRBD2 aligns across 12 bases. CDR1 SEHNR and CDR2 FQNEAQ come from the germline V gene (reference sequence). The CDR3 length is 16 residues. The trim removed 4 bases at V and 3 bases at J, leaving 6 bases unmatched. The CDR3 DNA reads TGTGCCAGCAGCTCGACTAGCGGGAGCTGGGAAGAGACCCAGTACTTC. Translation: CASSSTSGSWEETQYF. Complete variable domain (other parts from reference TRBV7-9 and TRBJ2-5): DTGVSQNPRHKITKRGQNVTFRCDPISEHNRLYWYRQTLGQGPEFLTYFQNEAQLEKSRLLSDRFSAERPKGSFSTLEIQRTEQGDSAMYLCASSSTSGSWEETQYFGPGTRLLVL.

This chain joins TRBV19 and TRBJ2-3; 9 bases match TRBD1. Trimming removed 5 bases from V and 2 bases from J; junction bases left unmatched: 8. Germline assignment: CDR1 LNHDA and CDR2 SQIVND (reference sequence). The CDR3 is 16 residues long. CDR3: CASSRAQGALTDTQYF. The CDR3 region has the DNA TGTGCCAGTAGTCGGGCACAGGGGGCCCTCACAGATACGCAGTATTTT. Looking up the rest from reference TRBV19 and TRBJ2-3 gives the full variable domain: DGGITQSPKYLFRKEGQNVTLSCEQNLNHDAMYWYRQDPGQGLRLIYYSQIVNDFQKGDIAEGYSVSREKKESFPLTVTSAQKNPTAFYLCASSRAQGALTDTQYFGPGTRLTVL.

The chain carries TRBV2 and TRBJ2-3; maybe TRBD2 (6 bases). Deletions cut 6 bases from V and 4 bases from J, with 14 bases between. Germline V CDR1 and CDR2: SNHLY, FYNNEI. The length of the CDR3 is 14 residues. The DNA for the CDR3 is TGTGCCAGCAGGCGAGGGATAGCGGCAGATACGCAGTATTTT. Amino acid sequence: CASRRGIAADTQYF.

This clone was seen once. V gene TRBV9 combines with J gene TRBJ2-7, with TRBD1 matching 7 bases. V was clipped by 4 bases and J by 5 bases; unmatched bases: 15. Per germline, CDR1 SGDLS and CDR2 YYNGEE. This CDR3 is 16 amino acids long. The DNA for the CDR3 is TGTGCCAGCAGCCCACGGACAGGACCCAAGATGGACGAGCAGTACTTC. Amino acid sequence: CASSPRTGPKMDEQYF.

The rearrangement uses TRBV30 and TRBJ1-3; no firm D call. Looked up from germline, CDR1 is GTSNPN and CDR2 is SVGIG (reference sequence). This CDR3 spans 14 amino acids. V was trimmed by 3 bases and J by 4 bases, leaving 13 bases between them. CDR3 residues: CAWSRNSRGNTIYF. The CDR3 nucleotides read TGTGCCTGGAGCCGAAACTCGCGGGGAAACACCATATATTTT.

This rearrangement joins TRBV28 to TRBJ2-1; 9 bases agree with TRBD2. This CDR3 comprises 16 residues. V dropped 4 bases and J dropped 6; count of bases not matched to a gene: 10. The V gene's germline CDR1 is MDHEN and CDR2 SYDVKM. CDR3 protein: CASSSGGVAGVNEQFF. CDR3 coding DNA: TGTGCCAGCAGTTCGGGGGGTGTAGCGGGAGTCAATGAGCAGTTCTTC.

DNA for the CDR3: TGTGCCAGCAGTTTGGAGGGCAGGTGGGGCTACACCTTC. The encoded protein is CASSLEGRWGYTF. The chain uses TRBV28 and TRBJ1-2, with unresolved D. The V end lost 3 bases, the J end lost 8 bases, and 13 bases lay between the germline ends. Germline assignment: CDR1 MDHEN and CDR2 SYDVKM. This CDR3 has 13 amino acids.

The J gene is TRBJ1-2, the V gene TRBV10-2; D is undetermined. CDR3 size: 14 residues. Germline assignment: CDR1 WSHSY and CDR2 SAAADI. V lost 2 bases to trimming and J lost 4 bases, with 11 bases between them. The CDR3 sequence: CASSEAPSLYGYTF. The CDR3, as DNA: TGCGCCAGCAGTGAGGCGCCGTCCCTCTATGGCTACACCTTC.

The rearrangement links TRBV7-3 to TRBJ2-3; 7 bases align to TRBD1. CDR3 length equals 15 residues. CDR1 SGHTA and CDR2 FQGTGA come from the germline V gene. After removal of 6 bases from V and 2 bases from J, the junction contained 8 bases not matched to a gene. Here the CDR3 reads CASSTGVGVTDTQYF. In nucleotides, the CDR3 is TGTGCCAGCAGTACAGGGGTTGGGGTCACAGATACGCAGTATTTT.

The gene calls are TRBV6-1 and TRBJ2-7, with 8 positions matching TRBD1. V shed 3 bases, J shed 2 bases, and the junction held 6 bases outside the gene matches. Germline V lookup: CDR1 MNHNS, CDR2 SASEGT. The CDR3 totals 15 residues. CDR3 sequence (DNA): TGTGCCAGCAGTGATAGGACAGGGTGGACCTACGAGCAGTACTTC. Its protein product is CASSDRTGWTYEQYF.

This clone was recorded only once. This chain joins TRBV5-1 and TRBJ2-2; 7 positions match TRBD2. J lost 0 bases, V lost 2 bases, and 7 bases had no gene match. The CDR3 consists of 17 residues. Germline V gene sequence: CDR1 SGHRS, CDR2 YFSETQ. CDR3 amino acids: CASSLRAGFANTGELFF. As DNA, the CDR3 is TGCGCCAGCAGCTTACGAGCGGGGTTCGCGAACACCGGGGAGCTGTTTTTT.

This chain links TRBV18 with TRBJ2-3; 11 bases are a match to TRBD2. J was trimmed by 1 base and V by 3 bases; bases with no gene match: 6. CDR3 size: 17 residues. Germline V gene lookup returns CDR1 KGHSH and CDR2 LQKENI. Here the CDR3 DNA reads TGTGCCAGCTCACCTCTTTCGGGACTAGCGGGCACAGATACGCAGTATTTT. Translated: CASSPLSGLAGTDTQYF.

The chain couples TRBV5-1 to TRBJ2-1, with 9 bases identical to TRBD2. The CDR3 is 17 amino acids. Per germline, CDR1 SGHRS and CDR2 YFSETQ. V lost 4 bases to trimming and J lost 2 bases; unmatched junction nucleotides: 10. The CDR3 loop reads CASSRSGSGFAYNEQFF. The DNA for the CDR3 is TGCGCCAGCAGCCGTAGCGGGAGTGGGTTCGCCTACAATGAGCAGTTCTTC.

The V gene is TRBV9, the J gene TRBJ2-3, with 13 positions matching TRBD2. Germline CDR1 reads SGDLS; CDR2 reads YYNGEE. CDR3 length: 17 amino acids. J lost 4 bases, V lost 2 bases, and 7 bases had no gene match. CDR3 loop: CASSVSGLAGVADTQYF. DNA of the CDR3: TGTGCCAGCAGCGTCTCCGGACTAGCGGGAGTGGCAGATACGCAGTATTTT.

This chain links TRBV3-1 (or the pseudogene TRBV3-2) with TRBJ2-7, with D possibly TRBD2 on 5 matching bases. V shed 4 bases and J shed 2 bases, with 9 bases lying between them. Looked up from germline, CDR1 is LGHDT and CDR2 is YNNKEL (reference sequence). This CDR3 is built from 13 residues. The DNA of the CDR3 is TGTGCCAGCAGCCGCGGGCCGACCTACGAGCAGTACTTC. Translation: CASSRGPTYEQYF.